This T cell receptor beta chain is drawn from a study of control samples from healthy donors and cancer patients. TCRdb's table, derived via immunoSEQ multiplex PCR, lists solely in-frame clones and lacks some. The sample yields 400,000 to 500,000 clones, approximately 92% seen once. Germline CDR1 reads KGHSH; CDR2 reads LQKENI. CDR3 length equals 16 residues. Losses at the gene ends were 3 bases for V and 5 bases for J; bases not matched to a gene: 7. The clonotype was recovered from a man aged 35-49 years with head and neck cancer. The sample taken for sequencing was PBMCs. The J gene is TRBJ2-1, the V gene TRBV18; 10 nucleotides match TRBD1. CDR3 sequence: CASSPPRGTGDNEQFF. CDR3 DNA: TGTGCCAGCTCACCTCCCAGGGGGACAGGGGACAATGAGCAGTTCTTC.